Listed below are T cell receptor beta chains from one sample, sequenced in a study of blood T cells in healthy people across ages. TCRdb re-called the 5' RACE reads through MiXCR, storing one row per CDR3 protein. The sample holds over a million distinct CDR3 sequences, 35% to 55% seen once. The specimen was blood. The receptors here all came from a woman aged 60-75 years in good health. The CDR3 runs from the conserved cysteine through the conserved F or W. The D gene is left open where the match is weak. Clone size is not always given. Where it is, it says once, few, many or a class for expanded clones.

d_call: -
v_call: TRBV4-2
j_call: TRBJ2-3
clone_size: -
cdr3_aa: CASSQEFGRSTDTQYF
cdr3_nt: TGTGCCAGCAGCCAAGAATTCGGCAGAAGCACAGATACGCAGTATTTT

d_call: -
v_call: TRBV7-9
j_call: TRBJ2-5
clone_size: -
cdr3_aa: CASSLAFRGATGFQETQYF
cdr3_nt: TGTGCCAGCAGCTTAGCATTTAGGGGTGCGACAGGATTCCAAGAGACCCAGTACTTC

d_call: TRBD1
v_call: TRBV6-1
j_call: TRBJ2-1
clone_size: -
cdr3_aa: CASSEFGGTGVNEQFF
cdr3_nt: TGTGCCAGCAGTGAATTTGGTGGGACAGGAGTAAATGAGCAGTTCTTC

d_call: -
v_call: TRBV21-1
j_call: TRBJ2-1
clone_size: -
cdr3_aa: CAKRLGVAGGSEQFF
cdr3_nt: -

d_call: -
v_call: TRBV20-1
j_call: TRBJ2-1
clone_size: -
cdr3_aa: CSARLAGNPVYNEQFF
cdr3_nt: TGCAGTGCTAGGTTGGCGGGAAATCCTGTTTACAATGAGCAGTTCTTC

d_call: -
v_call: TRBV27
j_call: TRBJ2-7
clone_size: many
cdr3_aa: CASSRGGERPYF
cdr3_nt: TGTGCCAGCAGTAGGGGGGGGGAGCGGCCGTACTTC

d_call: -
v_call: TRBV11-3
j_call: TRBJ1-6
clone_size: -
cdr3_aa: CASSLDPGSPLHF
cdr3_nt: TGTGCCAGCAGCTTAGATCCCGGATCACCCCTCCACTTT

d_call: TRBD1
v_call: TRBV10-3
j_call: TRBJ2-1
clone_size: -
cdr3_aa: CASTGTGENEQFF
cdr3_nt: TGTGCCTCGACCGGGACAGGGGAAAATGAGCAGTTCTTC

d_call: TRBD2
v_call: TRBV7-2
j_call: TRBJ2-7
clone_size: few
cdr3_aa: CASSRTSGSLGGPYEQYF
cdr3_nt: TGTGCCAGCAGTCGGACTAGCGGGAGCTTAGGAGGTCCTTACGAGCAGTACTTC

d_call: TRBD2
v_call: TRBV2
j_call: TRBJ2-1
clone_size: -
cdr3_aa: CASGGEWTNYNEQFF
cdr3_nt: TGTGCCAGCGGGGGGGAGTGGACTAACTACAATGAGCAGTTCTTC

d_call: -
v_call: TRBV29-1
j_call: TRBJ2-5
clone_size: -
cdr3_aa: CSAEWGGTQYF
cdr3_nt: TGCAGCGCCGAATGGGGCGGGACCCAGTACTTC

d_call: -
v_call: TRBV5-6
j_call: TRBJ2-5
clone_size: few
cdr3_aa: CASSFGRSPETQYF
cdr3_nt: TGTGCCAGCAGCTTTGGGCGGTCCCCAGAGACCCAGTACTTC

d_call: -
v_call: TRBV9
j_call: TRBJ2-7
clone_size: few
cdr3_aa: CASSVADKAYEQYF
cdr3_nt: TGTGCCAGCAGCGTCGCGGACAAAGCCTACGAGCAGTACTTC

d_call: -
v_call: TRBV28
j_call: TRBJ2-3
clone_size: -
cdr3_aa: CASSSPPRGGQYF
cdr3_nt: TGTGCCAGCAGTTCCCCTCCGAGAGGGGGGCAGTATTTT

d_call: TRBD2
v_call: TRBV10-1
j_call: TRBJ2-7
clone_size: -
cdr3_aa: CASSEGRTSVKTYEQYF
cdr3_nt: TGCGCCAGCAGTGAGGGCCGAACTAGCGTTAAAACCTACGAGCAGTACTTC

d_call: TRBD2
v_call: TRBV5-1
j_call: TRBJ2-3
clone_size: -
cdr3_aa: CASSLVERGSTDTQYF
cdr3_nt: TGCGCCAGCAGCTTGGTCGAGCGGGGGAGCACAGATACGCAGTATTTT

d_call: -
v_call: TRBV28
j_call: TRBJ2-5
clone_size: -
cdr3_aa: CASSLPRVAETQYF
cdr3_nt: TGTGCCAGCAGTTTGCCGAGAGTTGCAGAGACCCAGTACTTC

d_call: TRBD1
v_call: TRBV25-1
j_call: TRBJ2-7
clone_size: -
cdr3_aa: CATSGTGEIGEQYF
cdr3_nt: TGTGCCACATCCGGGACAGGGGAAATAGGGGAGCAGTACTTC

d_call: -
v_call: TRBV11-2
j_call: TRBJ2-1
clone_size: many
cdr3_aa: CASSLGPNGLSSYNEQFF
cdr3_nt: TGTGCCAGCAGCTTAGGACCGAACGGGCTTTCCTCCTACAATGAGCAGTTCTTC

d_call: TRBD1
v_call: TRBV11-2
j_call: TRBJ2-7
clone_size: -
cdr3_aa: CASSPFPGGSSYEQYF
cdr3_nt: TGTGCCAGCAGCCCTTTTCCAGGGGGCAGCTCCTACGAGCAGTACTTC

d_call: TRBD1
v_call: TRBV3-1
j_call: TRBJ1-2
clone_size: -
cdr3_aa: CASSRPGQIFYGYTF
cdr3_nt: TGTGCCAGCAGCCGCCCGGGACAGATTTTCTATGGCTACACCTTC

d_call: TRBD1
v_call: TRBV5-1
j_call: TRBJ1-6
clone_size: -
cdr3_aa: CASSLKRGTDNSPLHF
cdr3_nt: TGCGCCAGCAGCTTGAAGAGGGGGACAGATAATTCACCCCTCCACTTT

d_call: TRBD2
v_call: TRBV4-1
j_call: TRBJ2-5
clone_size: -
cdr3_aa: CASSQDDSGRETQYF
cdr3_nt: TGCGCCAGCAGCCAAGACGATAGCGGGAGGGAGACCCAGTACTTC

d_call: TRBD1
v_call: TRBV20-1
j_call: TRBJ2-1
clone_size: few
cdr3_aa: CSARELGQGHEQFF
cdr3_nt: TGCAGTGCTAGAGAGCTTGGACAGGGCCATGAGCAGTTCTTC

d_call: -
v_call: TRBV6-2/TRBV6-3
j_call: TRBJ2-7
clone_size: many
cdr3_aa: CASRNRAGEQYF
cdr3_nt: TGTGCCAGCAGGAACAGGGCCGGCGAGCAGTACTTC

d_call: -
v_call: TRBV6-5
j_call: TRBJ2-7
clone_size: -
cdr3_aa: CASSYSKRLRSYEQYF
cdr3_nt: TGTGCCAGCAGTTACTCCAAAAGGCTGAGGAGCTACGAGCAGTACTTC

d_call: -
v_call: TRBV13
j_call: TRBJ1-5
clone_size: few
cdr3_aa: CASSFLVGSSDQPQHF
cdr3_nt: TGTGCCAGCAGCTTCCTGGTTGGAAGTTCGGATCAGCCCCAGCATTTT

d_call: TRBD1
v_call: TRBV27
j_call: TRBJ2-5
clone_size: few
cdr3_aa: CASSLRGQVETQYF
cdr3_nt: TGTGCCAGCAGTTTAAGGGGACAGGTCGAGACCCAGTACTTC

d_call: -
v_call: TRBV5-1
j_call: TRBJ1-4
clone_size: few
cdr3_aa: CASSFQGPAGEKLFF
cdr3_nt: TGCGCCAGCAGCTTTCAGGGGCCGGCAGGTGAAAAACTGTTTTTT

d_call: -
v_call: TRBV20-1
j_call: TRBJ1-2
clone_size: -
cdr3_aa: CSARDLANGYTF
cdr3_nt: TGCAGTGCTAGAGATCTCGCGAACGGCTACACCTTC

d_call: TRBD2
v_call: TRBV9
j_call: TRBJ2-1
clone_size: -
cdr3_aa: CASSVALRGTSGPSGSNEQFF
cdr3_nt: TGTGCCAGCAGCGTAGCTTTGAGGGGGACTAGCGGGCCTTCAGGCTCCAATGAGCAGTTCTTC

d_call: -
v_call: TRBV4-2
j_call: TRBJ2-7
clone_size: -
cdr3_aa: CASSQEQGDEQYF
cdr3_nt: TGTGCCAGCAGCCAAGAGCAGGGCGACGAGCAGTACTTC

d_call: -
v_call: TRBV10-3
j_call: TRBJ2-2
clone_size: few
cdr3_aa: CAMSASNTGELFF
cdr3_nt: TGTGCCATGAGTGCATCGAACACCGGGGAGCTGTTTTTT

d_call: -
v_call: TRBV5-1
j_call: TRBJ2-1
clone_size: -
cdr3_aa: CASSLGGRARHNEQFF
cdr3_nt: TGCGCCAGCAGCTTGGGAGGGCGGGCAAGACACAATGAGCAGTTCTTC

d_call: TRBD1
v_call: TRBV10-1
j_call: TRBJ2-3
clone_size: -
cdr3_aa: CASSPGTGGSTDTQYF
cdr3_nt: TGCGCCAGCAGTCCCGGGACAGGGGGAAGCACAGATACGCAGTATTTT

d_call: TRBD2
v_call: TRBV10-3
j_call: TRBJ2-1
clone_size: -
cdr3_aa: CAISSGSYNEQFF
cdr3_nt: TGTGCCATCAGTAGCGGGAGCTACAATGAGCAGTTCTTC

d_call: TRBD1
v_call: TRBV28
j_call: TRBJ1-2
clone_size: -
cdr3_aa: CASSIGTAANYGYTF
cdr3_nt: TGTGCCAGCAGTATCGGGACAGCCGCAAACTATGGCTACACCTTC

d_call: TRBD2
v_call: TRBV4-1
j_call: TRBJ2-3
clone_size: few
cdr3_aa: CASSQAATSGRRDTQYF
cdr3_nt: TGCGCCAGCAGCCAAGCTGCGACTAGCGGGAGGAGGGATACGCAGTATTTT

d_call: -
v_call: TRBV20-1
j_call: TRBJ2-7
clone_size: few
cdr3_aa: CSAREQGYEQYF
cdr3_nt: TGCAGTGCTCGGGAACAGGGATACGAGCAGTACTTC

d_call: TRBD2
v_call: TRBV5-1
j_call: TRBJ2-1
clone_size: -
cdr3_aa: CASTREDNEQFF
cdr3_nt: TGCGCCAGCACGCGGGAGGACAATGAGCAGTTCTTC

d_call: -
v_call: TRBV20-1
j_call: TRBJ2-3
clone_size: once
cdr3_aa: CSARGESTDTQYF
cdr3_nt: TGCAGTGCTAGAGGGGAGAGCACAGATACGCAGTATTTT

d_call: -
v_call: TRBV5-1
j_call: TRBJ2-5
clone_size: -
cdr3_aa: CASSLTGMVETQYF
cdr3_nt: TGCGCCAGCAGCTTGACAGGGATGGTGGAGACCCAGTACTTC

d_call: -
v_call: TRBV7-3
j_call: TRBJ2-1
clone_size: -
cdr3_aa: CASSPTVGVLHNEQFF
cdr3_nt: TGTGCCAGCAGCCCAACTGTAGGAGTACTACACAATGAGCAGTTCTTC

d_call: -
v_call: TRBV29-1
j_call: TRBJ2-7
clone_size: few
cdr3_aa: CSADLLDYNEQYF
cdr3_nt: TGCAGCGCCGACCTGTTAGACTACAATGAGCAGTACTTC

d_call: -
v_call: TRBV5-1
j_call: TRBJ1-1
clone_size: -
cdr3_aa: CASSNKPGKGMEEAFF
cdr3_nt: TGCGCCAGCAGCAACAAACCAGGGAAGGGTATGGAGGAAGCTTTCTTT

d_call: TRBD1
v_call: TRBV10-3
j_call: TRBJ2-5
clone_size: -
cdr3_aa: CAISGRQGQETQYF
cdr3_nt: TGTGCCATCAGTGGAAGACAGGGACAAGAGACCCAGTACTTC

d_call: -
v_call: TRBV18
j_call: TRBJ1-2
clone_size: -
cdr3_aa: CASSPVGLNGGYTF
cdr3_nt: TGTGCCAGCTCACCGGTGGGACTGAATGGTGGCTACACCTTC

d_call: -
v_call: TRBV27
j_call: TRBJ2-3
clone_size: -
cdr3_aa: CASSSPTTRTDTQYF
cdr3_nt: TGTGCCAGCAGTTCCCCCACAACCCGCACAGATACGCAGTATTTT

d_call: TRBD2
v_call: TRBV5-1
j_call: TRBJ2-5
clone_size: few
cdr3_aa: CASSLAGSGARRETQYF
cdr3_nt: TGCGCCAGCAGCTTGGCTGGCAGCGGGGCCCGAAGGGAGACCCAGTACTTC

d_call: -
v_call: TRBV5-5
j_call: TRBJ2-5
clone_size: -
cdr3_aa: CASSPNPGEAQYF
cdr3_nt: TGTGCCAGCAGCCCGAACCCCGGGGAGGCCCAGTACTTC

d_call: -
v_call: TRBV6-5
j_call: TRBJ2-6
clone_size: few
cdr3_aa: CASSLTGTLASGANVLTF
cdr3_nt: TGTGCCAGCAGTTTAACCGGGACGCTCGCATCTGGGGCCAACGTCCTGACTTTC

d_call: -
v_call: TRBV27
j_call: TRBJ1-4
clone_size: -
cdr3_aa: CASSFVGPRGSEKLFF
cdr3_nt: TGTGCCAGCAGTTTCGTAGGACCACGAGGGAGTGAAAAACTGTTTTTT

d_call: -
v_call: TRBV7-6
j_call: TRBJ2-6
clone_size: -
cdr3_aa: CASSLEGGLGPGANVLTF
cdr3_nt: TGTGCCAGCAGCTTAGAAGGGGGGCTTGGGCCTGGGGCCAACGTCCTGACTTTC

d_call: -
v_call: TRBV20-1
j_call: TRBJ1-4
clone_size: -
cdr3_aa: CSAVRRTNEKLFF
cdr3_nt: TGCAGTGCCGTTCGCAGAACTAATGAAAAACTGTTTTTT

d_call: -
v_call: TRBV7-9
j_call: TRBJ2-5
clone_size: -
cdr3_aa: CASSLEGGTVQETQYF
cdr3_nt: TGTGCCAGCAGCTTAGAGGGCGGGACGGTGCAAGAGACCCAGTACTTC